Listed below are T cell receptor beta chains from one sample, sequenced in a study of cytomegalovirus exposure and HLA in healthy donors. Only in-frame clones appear in the TCRdb table, and some are missing; sequencing was by immunoSEQ multiplex PCR. The sample yields approximately 100,000 clones, 70% to 85% seen once. What was sequenced was PBMCs. The receptors were sampled from a man aged 35 to 55 in good health and CMV-seropositive. CDR3s include the opening cysteine and the closing phenylalanine or tryptophan. The D gene is left open where the match is weak. Clone sizes are given selectively: once, few, many, or a class where the clone is expanded.

>TRBJ2-1|-|TRBD1|TRBV5-1
TGCGCCAGCAGCTTGGTGGCAGGGGGCCTTGATCGGTATGAGCAGTTCTTC
CASSLVAGGLDRYEQFF
>TRBJ1-1|-|TRBD1|TRBV7-3
TGTGCCAGCAGCCTCGACAGGGTACGTTCGAACACTGAAGCTTTCTTT
CASSLDRVRSNTEAFF
>TRBJ2-2|-|-|TRBV7-9
TGTGCCAGCAGCTTCGTTAACACCGGGGAGCTGTTTTTT
CASSFVNTGELFF
>TRBJ2-1|-|-|TRBV5-1
TGCGCCAGCAGCTTGGCCGTCAGGGACAATGAGCAGTTCTTC
CASSLAVRDNEQFF
>TRBJ1-1|-|-|TRBV5-1
TGCGCCAGCACCCTCCCCGGCGGTAAAGCGACTGAAGCTTTCTTT
CASTLPGGKATEAFF
>TRBJ2-5|-|-|TRBV11-1
TGTGCCAGCAGGGGTTCAGGGTATCCGTACTTC
CASRGSGYPYF
>TRBJ2-1|-|TRBD1|TRBV11-1
TGTGCCAGCAGCTTAGCGGCCGGGACAGGCTCCTACAATGAGCAGTTCTTC
CASSLAAGTGSYNEQFF
>TRBJ2-3|-|TRBD2|TRBV6-4
TGTGCCAGCAGTGACTCAACTAGCGGGAACACAGATACGCAGTATTTT
CASSDSTSGNTDTQYF
>TRBJ2-7|-|TRBD1|TRBV18
TGTGCCAGCTCACCACGAAGTCCCGGACAGGACGAGCAGTACTTC
CASSPRSPGQDEQYF
>TRBJ1-5|few|TRBD1|TRBV6-1
TGTGCCAGCAGTGAAGGGGACAGCCGTCAGCCCCAGCATTTT
CASSEGDSRQPQHF
>TRBJ1-5|-|TRBD1|TRBV18
TGTGCCAGCTCACCTTACCCCCCGACAGGGTCTTGGGATCAGCCCCAGCATTTT
CASSPYPPTGSWDQPQHF
>TRBJ2-2|-|-|TRBV5-1
TGCGCCAGCAGCCCCGGTTGGACCGGGGAGCTGTTTTTT
CASSPGWTGELFF
>TRBJ2-7|-|-|TRBV7-8
TGTGCCAGCAGCTTTCAAGGGGGCGAGCAGTACTTC
CASSFQGGEQYF
>TRBJ1-3|few|TRBD1|TRBV19
TGTGCCAGTAGTACCCCATGGGGACAGGGTACAGCCCCTGGAAACACCATATATTTT
CASSTPWGQGTAPGNTIYF
>TRBJ2-3|-|TRBD2|TRBV28
TGTGCCAGCAGTTCTCGGACTAGCGGGGGCCTAACCCGGGATACGCAGTATTTT
CASSSRTSGGLTRDTQYF
>TRBJ2-5|-|-|TRBV4-3
TGCGCCAGCAGCCAAGGAAGGGGAGGCGGGGAGACCCAGTACTTC
CASSQGRGGGETQYF
>TRBJ2-7|-|TRBD2|TRBV19
TGTGCCAGTAGTACGCGGGGTGCGGGGGTTGATGAGCAGTACTTC
CASSTRGAGVDEQYF
>TRBJ2-1|-|TRBD2|TRBV9
TGTGCCAGCAGCGTAGATAGCGGGGGGGAGCAGTTCTTC
CASSVDSGGEQFF
>TRBJ1-5|-|-|TRBV11-2
TGTGCCAGCAGCTTTCAACCAGGGAGCAATCAGCCCCAGCATTTT
CASSFQPGSNQPQHF
>TRBJ1-4|once|-|TRBV28
TGTGCCAGCAGTAGGACTGGTGAAAAACTGTTTTTT
CASSRTGEKLFF
>TRBJ2-5|-|-|TRBV18
TGTGCCAGCTCACCTATTCAGACACGGACACAAGAGACCCAGTACTTC
CASSPIQTRTQETQYF
>TRBJ1-6|-|-|TRBV25-1
TGTGCCAGCAGTGCCCAGGGCTATAATTCACCCCTCCACTTT
CASSAQGYNSPLHF
>TRBJ1-5|few|-|TRBV28
TGTGCCAGCAGCCCTACTGGTAGGAGTGGACAGCCCCAGCATTTT
CASSPTGRSGQPQHF
>TRBJ2-6|-|TRBD1|TRBV28
TGTGCCAGCAGGCTACAGGGGTTTGGGGCCAACGGCCTGACTTTC
CASRLQGFGANGLTF
>TRBJ1-1|-|-|TRBV18
TGTGCCAGCTCAGTACGCAGGGCGAGCACTGAAGCTTTCTTT
CASSVRRASTEAFF
>TRBJ1-1|-|-|TRBV4-2
TGTGCCAGCAGCCCAGGGGACAACAAGAACACTGAAGCTTTCTTT
CASSPGDNKNTEAFF
>TRBJ1-5|-|TRBD1|TRBV2
TGTGCCAGCATACAGGGACAGGACCAGCCCCAGCATTTT
CASIQGQDQPQHF
>TRBJ1-2|-|-|TRBV25-1
TGTGCCAGCAGTGTTCCGGGGGGTTATGGCTACACCTTC
CASSVPGGYGYTF
>TRBJ2-7|-|-|TRBV2
TGTGCCAGCTCTTACAGGGCAAGAGACTACGAGCAGTACTTC
CASSYRARDYEQYF
>TRBJ1-4|few|-|TRBV28
TGTGCCAGCACCGTGACAGGTGTCAATGAAAAACTGTTTTTT
CASTVTGVNEKLFF
>TRBJ1-6|-|-|TRBV7-2
TGTGCCAGCAGCTTACAGGGGAACGGGAATTCACCCCTCCACTTT
CASSLQGNGNSPLHF
>TRBJ2-1|few|-|TRBV7-2
TGTGCCAGCAGCTACCCCGGACAGTACAATGAGCAGTTCTTC
CASSYPGQYNEQFF
>TRBJ1-1|-|-|TRBV5-5
TGTGCCAGCAGCTTGGATCCGGGACATACGAACACTGAAGCTTTCTTT
CASSLDPGHTNTEAFF
>TRBJ2-7|-|-|TRBV18
TGTGCCAGCTCACCGGGACTCGCCTACGAGCAGTACTTC
CASSPGLAYEQYF
>TRBJ2-2|-|TRBD2|TRBV25-1
TGTGCCAGCAGTGAACCCCTCCTAGCGGGGGTCAACACCGGGGAGCTGTTTTTT
CASSEPLLAGVNTGELFF
>TRBJ1-6|-|TRBD1|TRBV5-4
TGTGCCAGCAGCGATGCTAACAGGGGGCAGGGCTTAAATTCACCCCTCCACTTT
CASSDANRGQGLNSPLHF
>TRBJ1-6|-|-|TRBV27
TGTGCCAGCAGCCCTATAAATTCACCCCTCCACTTT
CASSPINSPLHF
>TRBJ2-1|-|TRBD2|TRBV5-4
TGTGCCAGCAGCTTGGGCCTAGCGGGGGGGGACAATGAGCAGTTCTTC
CASSLGLAGGDNEQFF
>TRBJ2-2|few|TRBD1|TRBV7-7
TGTGCTAGCAGCCTAACAGGGGCGAACACCGGGGAGCTGTTTTTT
CASSLTGANTGELFF
>TRBJ2-2|-|-|TRBV28
TGTGCCAGCAGTTTATCAAACACCGGGGAGCTGTTTTTT
CASSLSNTGELFF
>TRBJ2-3|-|TRBD2|TRBV4-3
TGCGCCAGCAGGCGGATTGATAGCGGGGGCACAGATACGCAGTATTTT
CASRRIDSGGTDTQYF
>TRBJ1-1|-|-|TRBV29-1
TGCAGCGTTGCTACAGAGAACATGAACACTGAAGCTTTCTTT
CSVATENMNTEAFF
>TRBJ2-7|-|-|TRBV28
TGTGCCAGCAGCGGTGGACAGACCGGCTCCTACGAGCAGTACTTC
CASSGGQTGSYEQYF
>TRBJ2-3|-|-|TRBV9
TGTGCCAGCAGAGCTGGACAGAATACAGATACGCAGTATTTT
CASRAGQNTDTQYF
>TRBJ2-2|-|TRBD1|TRBV13
TGTGCCAGCAGTTACCATTCCGGGACAGGGGACACCGGGGAGCTGTTTTTT
CASSYHSGTGDTGELFF
>TRBJ1-2|-|TRBD1|TRBV6-6
TGTGCCAGCGCCCAGGGGGAGGTCTATGGCTACACCTTC
CASAQGEVYGYTF
>TRBJ2-7|few|-|TRBV19
TGTGCCAGTTCCGAACAGTCTCTCTCCTACGAGCAGTACTTC
CASSEQSLSYEQYF
>TRBJ2-3|-|-|TRBV10-2
TGCGCCAGCAGTGGCCGCCTAGCGTTGTACACAGATACGCAGTATTTT
CASSGRLALYTDTQYF
>TRBJ2-1|-|TRBD2|TRBV5-5
TGTGCCAGCAGTCGCGGGGGGGACTCCTACAATGAGCAGTTCTTC
CASSRGGDSYNEQFF
>TRBJ2-4|-|-|TRBV28
TGTGCCAGCAGTTTAAGCACAGCCGAAGACATTCAGTACTTC
CASSLSTAEDIQYF
>TRBJ1-5|-|-|TRBV19
TGTGCCAGTACCCCCACGAAACGGGATCAGCCCCAGCATTTT
CASTPTKRDQPQHF
>TRBJ2-7|-|-|TRBV7-9
TGTGCCAGCAGCTTAGACTACAGGGGGGGGTCCTACGAGCAGTACTTC
CASSLDYRGGSYEQYF
>TRBJ1-5|-|TRBD1|TRBV7-2
TGTGCCAGCAGCTTAGCCGGACAGGTTAATCAGCCCCAGCATTTT
CASSLAGQVNQPQHF
>TRBJ1-3|-|TRBD1|TRBV7-3
TGTGCCAGCAGCTTGACAGGGGGATACTCTGGAAACACCATATATTTT
CASSLTGGYSGNTIYF
>TRBJ1-4|-|-|TRBV7-8
TGTGCCAGCAGGCCCCCGGGGTCCGCAACTAATGAAAAACTGTTTTTT
CASRPPGSATNEKLFF